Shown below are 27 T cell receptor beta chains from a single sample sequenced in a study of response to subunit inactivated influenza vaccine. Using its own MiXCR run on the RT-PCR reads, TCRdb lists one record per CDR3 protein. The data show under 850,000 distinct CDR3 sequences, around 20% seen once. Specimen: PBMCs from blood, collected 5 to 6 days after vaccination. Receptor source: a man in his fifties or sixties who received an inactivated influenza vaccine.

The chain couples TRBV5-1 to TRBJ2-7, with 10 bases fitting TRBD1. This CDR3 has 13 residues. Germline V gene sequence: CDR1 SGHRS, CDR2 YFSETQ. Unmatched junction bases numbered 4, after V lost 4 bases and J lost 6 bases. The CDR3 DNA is TGCGCCAGCAGCGGCGGGACAGGGGTCGAGCAGTACTTC. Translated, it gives CASSGGTGVEQYF.

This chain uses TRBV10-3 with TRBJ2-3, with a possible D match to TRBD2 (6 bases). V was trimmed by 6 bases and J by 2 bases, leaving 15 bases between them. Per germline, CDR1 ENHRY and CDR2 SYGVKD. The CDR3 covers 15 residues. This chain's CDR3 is CAISRISGFTDTQYF. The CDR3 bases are TGTGCCATCAGCCGCATCAGCGGGTTCACAGATACGCAGTATTTT.

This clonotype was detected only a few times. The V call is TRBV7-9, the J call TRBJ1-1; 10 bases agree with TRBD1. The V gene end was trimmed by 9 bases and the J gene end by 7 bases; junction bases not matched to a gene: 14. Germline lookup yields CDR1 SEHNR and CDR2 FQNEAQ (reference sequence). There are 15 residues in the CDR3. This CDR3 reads CASLPGTGASGEAFF. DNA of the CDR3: TGTGCCAGTCTACCCGGGACAGGGGCTTCGGGTGAAGCTTTCTTT.

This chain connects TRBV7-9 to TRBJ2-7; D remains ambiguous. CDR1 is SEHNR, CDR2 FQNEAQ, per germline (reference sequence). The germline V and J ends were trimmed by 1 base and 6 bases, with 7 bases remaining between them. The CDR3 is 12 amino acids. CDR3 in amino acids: CASSLVGPEQYF. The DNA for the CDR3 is TGTGCCAGCAGCTTAGTAGGGCCCGAGCAGTACTTC. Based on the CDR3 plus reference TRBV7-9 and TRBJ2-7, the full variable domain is DTGVSQNPRHKITKRGQNVTFRCDPISEHNRLYWYRQTLGQGPEFLTYFQNEAQLEKSRLLSDRFSAERPKGSFSTLEIQRTEQGDSAMYLCASSLVGPEQYFGPGTRLTVT.

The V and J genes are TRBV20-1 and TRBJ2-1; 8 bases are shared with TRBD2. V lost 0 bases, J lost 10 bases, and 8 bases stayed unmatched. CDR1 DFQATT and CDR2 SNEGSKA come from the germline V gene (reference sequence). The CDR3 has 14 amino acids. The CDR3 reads CSAREWTSFIEQFF. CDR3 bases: TGCAGTGCTAGAGAGTGGACTAGCTTTATCGAGCAGTTCTTC.

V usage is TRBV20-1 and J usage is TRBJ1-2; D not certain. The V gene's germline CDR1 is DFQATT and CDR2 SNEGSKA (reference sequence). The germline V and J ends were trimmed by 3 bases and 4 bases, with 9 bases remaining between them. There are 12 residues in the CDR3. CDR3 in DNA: TGCAGTGCTAGGGGCAGCCTCTATGGCTACACCTTC. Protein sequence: CSARGSLYGYTF.

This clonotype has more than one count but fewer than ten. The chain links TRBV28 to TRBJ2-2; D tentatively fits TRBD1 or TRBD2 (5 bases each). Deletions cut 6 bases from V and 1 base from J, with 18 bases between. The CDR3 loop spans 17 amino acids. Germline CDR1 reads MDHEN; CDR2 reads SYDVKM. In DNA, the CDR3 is TGTGCCAGCAGACCAGCCAGGGACCTGTTGAACACCGGGGAGCTGTTTTTT. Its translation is CASRPARDLLNTGELFF.

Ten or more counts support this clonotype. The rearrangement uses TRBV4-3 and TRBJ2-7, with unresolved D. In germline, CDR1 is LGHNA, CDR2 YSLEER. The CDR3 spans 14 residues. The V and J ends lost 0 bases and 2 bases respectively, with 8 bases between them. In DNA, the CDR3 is TGCGCCAGCAGCCAAGATGGCGGAACCTACGAGCAGTACTTC. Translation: CASSQDGGTYEQYF.

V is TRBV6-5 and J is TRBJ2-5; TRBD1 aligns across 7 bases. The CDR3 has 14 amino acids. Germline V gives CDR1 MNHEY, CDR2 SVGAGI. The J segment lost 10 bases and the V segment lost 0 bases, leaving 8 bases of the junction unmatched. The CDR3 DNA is TGTGCCAGCAGTTACTCGATGACAGGGATAGACCAGTACTTC. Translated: CASSYSMTGIDQYF.

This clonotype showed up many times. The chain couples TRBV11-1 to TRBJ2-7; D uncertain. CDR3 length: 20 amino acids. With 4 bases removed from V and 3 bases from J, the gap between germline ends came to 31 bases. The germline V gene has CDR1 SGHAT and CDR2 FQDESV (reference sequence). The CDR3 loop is CASSSIFEARQDRKLYEQYF. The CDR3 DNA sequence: TGTGCCAGCAGCTCGATATTTGAGGCCCGGCAGGACCGTAAACTCTACGAGCAGTACTTC.

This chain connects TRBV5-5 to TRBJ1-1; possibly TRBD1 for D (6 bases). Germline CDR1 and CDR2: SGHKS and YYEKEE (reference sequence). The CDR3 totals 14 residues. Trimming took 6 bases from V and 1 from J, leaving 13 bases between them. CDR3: CASIRDISNTEAFF. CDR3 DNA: TGTGCCAGCATCCGGGACATATCGAACACTGAAGCTTTCTTT.

Written as DNA, the CDR3 is TGTGCCAGCAGTTTATCGGCAGGGCCCTTTAGGTCCTACGAGCAGTACTTC. Its translation is CASSLSAGPFRSYEQYF. The V and J genes are TRBV12-3 or TRBV12-4 and TRBJ2-7; a weak D match, TRBD1 (5 bases). V was trimmed by 2 bases and J by 1 base, leaving 18 bases between them. The CDR3 covers 17 residues.

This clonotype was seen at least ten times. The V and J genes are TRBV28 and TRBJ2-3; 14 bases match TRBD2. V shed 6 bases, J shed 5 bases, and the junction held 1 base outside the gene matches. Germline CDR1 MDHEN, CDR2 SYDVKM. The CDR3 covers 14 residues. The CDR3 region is CASRGLAGVDTQYF. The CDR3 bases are TGTGCCAGCAGGGGACTAGCGGGGGTAGATACGCAGTATTTT. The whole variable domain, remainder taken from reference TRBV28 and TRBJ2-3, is DVKVTQSSRYLVKRTGEKVFLECVQDMDHENMFWYRQDPGLGLRLIYFSYDVKMKEKGDIPEGYSVSREKKERFSLILESASTNQTSMYLCASRGLAGVDTQYFGPGTRLTVL.

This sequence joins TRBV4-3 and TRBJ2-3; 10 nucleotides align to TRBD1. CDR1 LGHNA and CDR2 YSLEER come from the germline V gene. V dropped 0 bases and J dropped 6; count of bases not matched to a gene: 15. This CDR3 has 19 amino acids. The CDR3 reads CASSQDAPFRQGASDTQYF. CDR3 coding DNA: TGCGCCAGCAGCCAAGACGCCCCGTTCAGACAGGGGGCTTCGGATACGCAGTATTTT.

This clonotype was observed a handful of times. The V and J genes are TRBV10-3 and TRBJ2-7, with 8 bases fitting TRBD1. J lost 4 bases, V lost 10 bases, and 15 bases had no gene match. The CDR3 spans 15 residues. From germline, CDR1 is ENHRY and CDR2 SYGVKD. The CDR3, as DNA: TGTGCCACTCTGGACAGGGCCACTCTGGGATACGAGCAGTACTTC. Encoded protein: CATLDRATLGYEQYF.

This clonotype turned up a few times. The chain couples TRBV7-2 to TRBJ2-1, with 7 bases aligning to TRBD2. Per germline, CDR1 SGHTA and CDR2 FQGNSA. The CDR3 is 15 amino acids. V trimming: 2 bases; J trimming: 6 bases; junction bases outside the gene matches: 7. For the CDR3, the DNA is TGTGCCAGCAGCTTAATTCCGGGGGGTGGCAATGAGCAGTTCTTC. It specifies CASSLIPGGGNEQFF.

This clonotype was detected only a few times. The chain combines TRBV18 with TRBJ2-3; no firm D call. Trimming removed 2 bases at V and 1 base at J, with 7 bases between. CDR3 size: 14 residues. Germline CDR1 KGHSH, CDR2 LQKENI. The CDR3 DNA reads TGTGCCAGCTCACCATTAATTGGCACAGATACGCAGTATTTT. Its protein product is CASSPLIGTDTQYF.

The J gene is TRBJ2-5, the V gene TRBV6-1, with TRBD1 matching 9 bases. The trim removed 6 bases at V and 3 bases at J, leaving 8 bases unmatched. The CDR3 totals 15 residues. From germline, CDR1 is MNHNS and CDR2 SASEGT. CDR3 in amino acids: CASSPGTGNKETQYF. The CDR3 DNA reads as TGTGCCAGCAGCCCAGGGACAGGGAATAAAGAGACCCAGTACTTC.

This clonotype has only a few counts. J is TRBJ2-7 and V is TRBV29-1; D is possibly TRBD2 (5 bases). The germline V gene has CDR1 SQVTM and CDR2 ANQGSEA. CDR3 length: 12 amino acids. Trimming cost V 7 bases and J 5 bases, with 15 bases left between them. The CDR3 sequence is CSAGISSNEQYF. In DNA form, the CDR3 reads TGCAGCGCCGGGATCTCAAGTAACGAGCAGTACTTC.

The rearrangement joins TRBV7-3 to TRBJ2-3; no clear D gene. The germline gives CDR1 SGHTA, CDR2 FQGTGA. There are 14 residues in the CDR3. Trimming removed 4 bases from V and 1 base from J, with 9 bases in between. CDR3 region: CASSSGRRTDTQYF. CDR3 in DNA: TGTGCCAGCAGCTCCGGACGTCGCACAGATACGCAGTATTTT.

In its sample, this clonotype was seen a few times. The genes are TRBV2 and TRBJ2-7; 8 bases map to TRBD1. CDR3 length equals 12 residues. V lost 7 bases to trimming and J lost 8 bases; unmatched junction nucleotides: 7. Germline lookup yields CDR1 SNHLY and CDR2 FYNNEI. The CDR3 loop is CASNRGEGKQYF. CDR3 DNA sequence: TGTGCCAGCAACAGGGGGGAAGGGAAGCAGTACTTC. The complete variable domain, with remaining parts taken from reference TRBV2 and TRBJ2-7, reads EPEVTQTPSHQVTQMGQEVILRCVPISNHLYFYWYRQILGQKVEFLVSFYNNEISEKSEIFDDQFSVERPDGSNFTLKIRSTKLEDSAMYFCASNRGEGKQYFGPGTRLTVT.

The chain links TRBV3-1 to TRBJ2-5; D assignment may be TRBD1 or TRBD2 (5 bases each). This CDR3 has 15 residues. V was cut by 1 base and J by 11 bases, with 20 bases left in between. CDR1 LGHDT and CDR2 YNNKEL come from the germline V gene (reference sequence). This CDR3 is CASSQVPGTSRTQYF. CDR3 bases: TGTGCCAGCAGCCAAGTCCCCGGGACCTCCCGAACGCAGTACTTC.

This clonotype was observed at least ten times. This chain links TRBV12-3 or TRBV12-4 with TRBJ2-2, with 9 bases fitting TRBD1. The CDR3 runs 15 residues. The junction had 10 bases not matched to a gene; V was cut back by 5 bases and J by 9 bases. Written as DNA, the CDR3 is TGTGCCAGCAGTCTACCGGGACAGGGTGTCCGGGAGCTGTTTTTT. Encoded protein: CASSLPGQGVRELFF.

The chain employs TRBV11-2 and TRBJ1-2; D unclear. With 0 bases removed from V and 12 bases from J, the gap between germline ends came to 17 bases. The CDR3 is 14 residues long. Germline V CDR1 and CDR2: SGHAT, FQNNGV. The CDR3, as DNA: TGTGCCAGCAGCTTAGAGTCCGTCTTCGCTACCCACACCTTC. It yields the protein CASSLESVFATHTF.

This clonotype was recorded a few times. CDR3 bases: TGTGCCAGCAGGGAGAATAGCGGGAGGTTTTACAATGAGCAGTTCTTC. Its translation is CASRENSGRFYNEQFF. V usage is TRBV6-1 and J usage is TRBJ2-1, with 10 positions matching TRBD2. In germline, CDR1 is MNHNS, CDR2 SASEGT. The CDR3 spans 16 residues. With V trimmed by 6 bases and J by 4 bases, 9 bases remained unmatched.

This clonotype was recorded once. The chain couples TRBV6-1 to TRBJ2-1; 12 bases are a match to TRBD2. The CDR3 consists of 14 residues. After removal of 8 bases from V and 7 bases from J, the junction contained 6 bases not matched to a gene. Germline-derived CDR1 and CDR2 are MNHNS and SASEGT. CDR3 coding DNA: TGTGCCAGCGTCGCTAGCGGGAGGGGAAATGAGCAGTTCTTC. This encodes CASVASGRGNEQFF.

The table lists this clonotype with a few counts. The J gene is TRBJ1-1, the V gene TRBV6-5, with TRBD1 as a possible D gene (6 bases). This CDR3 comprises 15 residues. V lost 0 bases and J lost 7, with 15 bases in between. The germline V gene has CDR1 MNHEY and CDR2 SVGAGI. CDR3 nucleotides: TGTGCCAGCAGTTACTCGACGGGCAGGGGATATGAAGCTTTCTTT. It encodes CASSYSTGRGYEAFF.